This T cell receptor (beta chain) originates from a study of Ad26.COV2.S vaccination and SARS-CoV-2 variants. Study-level information: The Ad26.COV2.S arm of the COV1001 trial was where the donor was placed.

Concerning this clone: The antigen is undetermined.

Study-level points and caveats: Recipients of either vaccine or placebo displayed similar breadth of non-spike TCRs. It was reported that spike-specific CD8+ and CD4+ T cell responses were substantially broad after vaccination.

Sequenced by immunoSEQ multiplex PCR; TCRdb stores in-frame clones only, minus some. The table lists about 400,000 clones, approximately 90% of them singletons. The sample's treatment: some 20 received Ad26.COV2.S at low or high dose, single or two shots; about 5 received placebo; per-sample allocation not given. Sample collection was performed on day 63 after the first vaccine or placebo injection. CDR1 and CDR2 from the germline V gene are LNHDA and SQIVND (reference sequence). The CDR3 is 11 residues long. Trimming removed 8 bases from V and 9 bases from J, with 11 bases in between. V is TRBV19 and J is TRBJ2-1; D possibly matches TRBD1 or TRBD2 (6 bases each). The sequence derives from a person aged 18-60 years who received the Ad26.COV2.S COVID-19 vaccine or a placebo. This specimen was peripheral blood, taken in a trial of Ad26.COV2.S vaccine versus placebo. CDR3 amino acids: CASVRGREQFF. The DNA for the CDR3 is TGTGCCAGTGTCCGGGGGCGTGAGCAGTTCTTC.